This T cell receptor beta chain was found in a study of blood T cells in healthy people across ages. Looked up from germline, CDR1 is SQVTM and CDR2 is ANQGSEA. This CDR3 is 14 amino acids long. Trimming pared 7 bases from V and 3 bases from J, leaving 17 bases between. Each donor supplied roughly 9.2 milliliters of peripheral blood. Per-sample yields of isolated PBMCs were at least 6 million. Study findings and constraints: Estimates based on one million T cells were treated as lower bounds. When set beside aged donors, long-lived donors presented more naive CD4+ cells and higher diversity.

For the second PCR, which ran for roughly 7 to 11 cycles, a sample-barcoded 5' primer and a J-beta primer mix were used. TCRdb reprocessed the 5' RACE reads via MiXCR and lists one record per CDR3 protein. The sample lists some 370,000 distinct CDR3 sequences; approximately 51% were seen once. This clonotype was counted only a few times. Its target is not known. The chain combines TRBV29-1 with TRBJ2-3; maybe TRBD2 (5 bases). This sequence was found in a man between 60 and 70 years old in good health. Sequences were obtained from blood. CDR3 bases: TGCAGCGGGGGATTAGGACTGGAAACAGATACGCAGTATTTT. Translated: CSGGLGLETDTQYF.